These 2 T cell receptor beta chains share one sample of origin, sequenced in a study of blood T cell repertoires in COVID-19. Sequencing was performed with immunoSEQ multiplex PCR; in TCRdb, only in-frame clones are kept and a portion is missing. The sample records 72,000 or so clones, around nine tenths being singletons. The sequencing input was peripheral blood. Receptors were obtained from a man aged 55 to 69 with acute or convalescent COVID-19.

The genes are TRBV29-1 and TRBJ2-7; maybe TRBD2 (6 bases). V lost 4 bases to trimming and J lost 1 base, with 14 bases between them. The CDR3 has 14 residues. Germline V CDR1 and CDR2: SQVTM, ANQGSEA. The CDR3 sequence: CSVGKRRDSYEQYF. In DNA, the CDR3 is TGCAGCGTTGGTAAGAGGAGGGATTCCTACGAGCAGTACTTC.

The chain joins TRBV5-1 to TRBJ1-1, with D possibly matching TRBD1 (5 bases). V lost 4 bases to trimming and J lost 4 bases, with 11 bases between them. This CDR3 contains 13 residues. Looked up from germline, CDR1 is SGHRS and CDR2 is YFSETQ. CDR3: CASSRVGGTEAFF. CDR3 nucleotides: TGCGCCAGCAGCAGGGTGGGGGGCACTGAAGCTTTCTTT.